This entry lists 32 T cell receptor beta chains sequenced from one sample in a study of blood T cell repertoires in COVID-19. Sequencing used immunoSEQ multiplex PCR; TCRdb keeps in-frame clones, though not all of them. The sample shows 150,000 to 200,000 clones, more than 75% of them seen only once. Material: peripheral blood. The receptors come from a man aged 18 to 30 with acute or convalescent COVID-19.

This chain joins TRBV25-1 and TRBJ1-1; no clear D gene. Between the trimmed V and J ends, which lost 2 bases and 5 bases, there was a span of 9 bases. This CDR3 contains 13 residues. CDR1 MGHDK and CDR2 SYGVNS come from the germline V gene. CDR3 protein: CASSEPPYTEAFF. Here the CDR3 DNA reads TGTGCCAGCAGTGAACCCCCTTATACTGAAGCTTTCTTT.

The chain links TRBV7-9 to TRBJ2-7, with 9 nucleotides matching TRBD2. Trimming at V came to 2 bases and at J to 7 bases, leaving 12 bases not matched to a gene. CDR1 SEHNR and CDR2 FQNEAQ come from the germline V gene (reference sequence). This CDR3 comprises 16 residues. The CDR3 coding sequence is TGTGCCAGCAGCTTATTAGCGGGGGCCCTCGGATGGGAGCAGTACTTC. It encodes CASSLLAGALGWEQYF.

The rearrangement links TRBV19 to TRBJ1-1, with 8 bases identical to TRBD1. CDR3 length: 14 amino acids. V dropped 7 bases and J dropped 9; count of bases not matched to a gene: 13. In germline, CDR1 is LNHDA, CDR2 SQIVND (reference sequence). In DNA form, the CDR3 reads TGTGCCAGTAAACCCGCAGGGGGCGTTATACAAGCTTTCTTT. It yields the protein CASKPAGGVIQAFF. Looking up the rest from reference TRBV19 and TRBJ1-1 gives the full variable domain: DGGITQSPKYLFRKEGQNVTLSCEQNLNHDAMYWYRQDPGQGLRLIYYSQIVNDFQKGDIAEGYSVSREKKESFPLTVTSAQKNPTAFYLCASKPAGGVIQAFFGQGTRLTVV.

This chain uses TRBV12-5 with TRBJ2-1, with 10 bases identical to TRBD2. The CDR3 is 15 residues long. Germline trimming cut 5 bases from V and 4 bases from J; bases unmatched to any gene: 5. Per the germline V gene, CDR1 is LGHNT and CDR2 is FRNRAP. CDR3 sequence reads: CASGPSGSKYNEQFF. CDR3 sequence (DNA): TGTGCTAGTGGTCCTAGCGGGAGTAAGTACAATGAGCAGTTCTTC.

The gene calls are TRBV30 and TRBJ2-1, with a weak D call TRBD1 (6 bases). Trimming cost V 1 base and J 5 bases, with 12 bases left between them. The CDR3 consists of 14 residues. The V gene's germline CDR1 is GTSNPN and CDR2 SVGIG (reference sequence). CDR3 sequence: CAWSAPDRNNEQFF. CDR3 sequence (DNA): TGTGCCTGGAGTGCACCGGACAGAAACAATGAGCAGTTCTTC.

CDR3 nucleotides: TGTGCCAGCAGCTCCCTAAGGCGGGACAGGGGGCCCTACGAGCAGTACTTC. Translation: CASSSLRRDRGPYEQYF. The chain recombines TRBV11-2 with TRBJ2-7, with 12 nucleotides matching TRBD1. The V and J ends lost 4 bases and 2 bases, in that order; junction bases with no gene match: 9. Germline V gene sequence: CDR1 SGHAT, CDR2 FQNNGV. The CDR3 is 17 residues long.

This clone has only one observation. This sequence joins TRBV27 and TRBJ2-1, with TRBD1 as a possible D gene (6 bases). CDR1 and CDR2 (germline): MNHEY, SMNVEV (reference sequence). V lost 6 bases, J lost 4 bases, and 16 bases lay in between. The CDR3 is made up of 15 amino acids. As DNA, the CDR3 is TGTGCCAGCAGCACAACCGCAGGGGCTTACAATGAGCAGTTCTTC. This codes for CASSTTAGAYNEQFF.

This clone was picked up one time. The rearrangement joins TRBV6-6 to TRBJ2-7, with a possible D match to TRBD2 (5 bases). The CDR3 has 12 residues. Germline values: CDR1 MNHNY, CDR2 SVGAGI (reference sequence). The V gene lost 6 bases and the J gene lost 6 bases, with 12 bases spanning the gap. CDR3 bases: TGTGCCAGCAGACCCAGCGGAGGCGAGCAGTACTTC. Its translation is CASRPSGGEQYF.

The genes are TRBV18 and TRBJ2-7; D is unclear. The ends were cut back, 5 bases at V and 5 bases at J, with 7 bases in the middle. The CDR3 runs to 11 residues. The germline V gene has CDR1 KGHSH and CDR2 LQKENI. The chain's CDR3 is CASSSVDEQYF. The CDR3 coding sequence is TGTGCCAGCTCATCAGTGGACGAGCAGTACTTC.

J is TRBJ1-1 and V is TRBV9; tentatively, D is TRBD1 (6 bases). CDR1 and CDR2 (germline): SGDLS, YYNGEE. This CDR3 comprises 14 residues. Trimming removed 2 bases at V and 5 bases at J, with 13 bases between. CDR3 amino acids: CASSVFGTGTEAFF. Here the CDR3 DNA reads TGTGCCAGCAGCGTCTTTGGAACAGGGACTGAAGCTTTCTTT.

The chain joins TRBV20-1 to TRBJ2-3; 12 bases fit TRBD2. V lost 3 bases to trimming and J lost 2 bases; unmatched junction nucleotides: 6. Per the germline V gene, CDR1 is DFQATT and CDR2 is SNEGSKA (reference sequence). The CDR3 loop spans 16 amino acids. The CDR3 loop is CSASGGLAGTTDTQYF. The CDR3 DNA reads TGCAGTGCTAGTGGCGGACTAGCGGGAACCACAGATACGCAGTATTTT.

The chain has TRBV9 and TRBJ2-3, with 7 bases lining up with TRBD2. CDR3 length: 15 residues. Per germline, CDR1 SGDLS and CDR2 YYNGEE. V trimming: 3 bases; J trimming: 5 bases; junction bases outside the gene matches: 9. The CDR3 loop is CASSAVWGGGDTQYF. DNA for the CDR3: TGTGCCAGCAGCGCAGTGTGGGGGGGTGGAGATACGCAGTATTTT.

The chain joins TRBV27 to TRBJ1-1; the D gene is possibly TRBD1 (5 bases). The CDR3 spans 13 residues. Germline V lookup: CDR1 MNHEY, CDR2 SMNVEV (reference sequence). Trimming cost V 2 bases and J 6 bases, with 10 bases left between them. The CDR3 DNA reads TGTGCCAGCAGTTTAGTTGGGGCCCCTGAAGCTTTCTTT. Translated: CASSLVGAPEAFF.

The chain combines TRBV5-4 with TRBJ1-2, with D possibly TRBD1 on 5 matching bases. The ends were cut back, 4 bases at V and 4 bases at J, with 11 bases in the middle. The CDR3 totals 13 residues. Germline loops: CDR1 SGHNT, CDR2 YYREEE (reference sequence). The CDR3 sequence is CASSPRQTYGYTF. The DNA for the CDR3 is TGTGCCAGCAGCCCTAGACAGACCTATGGCTACACCTTC.

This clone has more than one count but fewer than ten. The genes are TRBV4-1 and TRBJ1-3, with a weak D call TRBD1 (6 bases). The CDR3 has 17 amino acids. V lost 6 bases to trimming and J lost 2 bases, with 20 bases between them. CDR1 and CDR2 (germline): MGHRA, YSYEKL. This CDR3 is CASSSAVLGAAGNTIYF. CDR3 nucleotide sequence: TGCGCCAGCAGTTCTGCAGTATTGGGGGCGGCTGGAAACACCATATATTTT.

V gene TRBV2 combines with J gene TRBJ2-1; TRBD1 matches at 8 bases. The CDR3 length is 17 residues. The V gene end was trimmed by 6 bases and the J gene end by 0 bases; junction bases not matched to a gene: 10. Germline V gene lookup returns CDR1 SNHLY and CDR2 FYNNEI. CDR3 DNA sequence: TGTGCCAGCAGCGGACAGGGACAGCCTAGCTCCTACAATGAGCAGTTCTTC. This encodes CASSGQGQPSSYNEQFF. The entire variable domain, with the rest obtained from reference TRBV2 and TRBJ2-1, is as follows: EPEVTQTPSHQVTQMGQEVILRCVPISNHLYFYWYRQILGQKVEFLVSFYNNEISEKSEIFDDQFSVERPDGSNFTLKIRSTKLEDSAMYFCASSGQGQPSSYNEQFFGPGTRLTVL.

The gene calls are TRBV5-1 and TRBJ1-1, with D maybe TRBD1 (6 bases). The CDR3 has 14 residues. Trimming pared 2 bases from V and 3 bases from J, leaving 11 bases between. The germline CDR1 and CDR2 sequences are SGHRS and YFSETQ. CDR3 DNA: TGCGCCAGCAGCTTTTCAGGGGTTGACACTGAAGCTTTCTTT. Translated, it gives CASSFSGVDTEAFF.

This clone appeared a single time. CDR3 in amino acids: CASRAISTGGEQFF. The CDR3 nucleotides read TGTGCCAGCAGGGCTATATCGACAGGGGGTGAGCAGTTCTTC. The rearrangement joins TRBV2 to TRBJ2-1, with 9 bases aligning to TRBD1. Germline CDR1 SNHLY, CDR2 FYNNEI. V gave up 6 bases and J gave up 9 bases; unmatched junction bases: 9. The CDR3 totals 14 residues.

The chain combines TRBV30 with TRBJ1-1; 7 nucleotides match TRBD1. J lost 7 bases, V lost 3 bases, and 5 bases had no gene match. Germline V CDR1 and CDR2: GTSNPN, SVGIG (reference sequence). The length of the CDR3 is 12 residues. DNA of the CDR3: TGTGCCTGGAGCCTCAGGGGGAGTGAAGCTTTCTTT. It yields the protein CAWSLRGSEAFF.

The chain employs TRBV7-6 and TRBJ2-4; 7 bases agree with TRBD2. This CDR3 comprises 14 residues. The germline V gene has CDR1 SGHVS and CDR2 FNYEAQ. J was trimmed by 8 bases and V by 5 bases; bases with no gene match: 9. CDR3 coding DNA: TGTGCCAGCAGCCCAGAAGTGGGAGGGGACATTCAGTACTTC. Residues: CASSPEVGGDIQYF.

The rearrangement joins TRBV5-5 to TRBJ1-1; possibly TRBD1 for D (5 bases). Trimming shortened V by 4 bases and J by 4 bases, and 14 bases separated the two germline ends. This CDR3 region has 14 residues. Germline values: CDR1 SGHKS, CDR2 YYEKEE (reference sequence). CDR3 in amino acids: CASSRREGTTEAFF. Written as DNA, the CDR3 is TGTGCCAGCAGCCGGAGGGAGGGGACCACTGAAGCTTTCTTT.

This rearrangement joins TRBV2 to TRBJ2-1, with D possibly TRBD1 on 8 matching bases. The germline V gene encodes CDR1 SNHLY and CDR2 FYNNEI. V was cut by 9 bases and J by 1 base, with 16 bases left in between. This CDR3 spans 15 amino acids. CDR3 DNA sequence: TGTGCCAGTCGGACAGGGAGGGAATCCTACAATGAGCAGTTCTTC. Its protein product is CASRTGRESYNEQFF.

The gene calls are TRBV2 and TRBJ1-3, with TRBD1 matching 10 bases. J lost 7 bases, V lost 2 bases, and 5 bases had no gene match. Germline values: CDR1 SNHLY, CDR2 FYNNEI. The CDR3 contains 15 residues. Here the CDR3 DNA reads TGTGCCAGCAGTGAATCGGGACAGGGGTTTAACACCATATATTTT. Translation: CASSESGQGFNTIYF.

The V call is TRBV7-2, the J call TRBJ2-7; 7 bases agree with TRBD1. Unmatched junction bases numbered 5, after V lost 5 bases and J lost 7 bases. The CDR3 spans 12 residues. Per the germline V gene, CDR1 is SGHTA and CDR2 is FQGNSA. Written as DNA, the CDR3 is TGTGCCAGCAGCCTATCCAGGGGGGAGCAGTACTTC. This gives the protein CASSLSRGEQYF.

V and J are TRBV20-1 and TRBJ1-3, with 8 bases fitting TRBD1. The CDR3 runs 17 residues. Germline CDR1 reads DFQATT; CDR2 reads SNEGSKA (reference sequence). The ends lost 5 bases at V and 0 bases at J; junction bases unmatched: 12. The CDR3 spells CSARDRGPAPSGNTIYF. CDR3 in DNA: TGCAGTGCTCGTGACAGGGGTCCCGCTCCCTCTGGAAACACCATATATTTT.

The CDR3 here is CSVEKGTGELFF. The CDR3 DNA follows: TGCAGCGTTGAGAAGGGGACCGGGGAGCTGTTTTTT. The chain links TRBV29-1 to TRBJ2-2; D perhaps matches TRBD1 (5 bases). Deletions cut 3 bases from V and 5 bases from J, with 7 bases between. This CDR3 is built from 12 residues. CDR1 is SQVTM and CDR2 is ANQGSEA in the germline V gene.

The CDR3 DNA sequence: TGCAGCGGCGGACTAGCGGGAGAGGTCCAGTACTTC. The encoded protein is CSGGLAGEVQYF. J is TRBJ2-5 and V is TRBV29-1; 13 nucleotides align to TRBD2. Per germline, CDR1 SQVTM and CDR2 ANQGSEA. The CDR3 contains 12 residues. Unmatched junction bases numbered 6, after V lost 7 bases and J lost 10 bases.

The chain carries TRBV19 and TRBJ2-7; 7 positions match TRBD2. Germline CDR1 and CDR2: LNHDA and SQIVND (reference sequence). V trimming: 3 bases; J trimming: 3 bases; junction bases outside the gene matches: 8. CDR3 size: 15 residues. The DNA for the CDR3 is TGTGCCAGTAGTATTAGCGGGCTAGAAAGCTACGAGCAGTACTTC. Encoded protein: CASSISGLESYEQYF.

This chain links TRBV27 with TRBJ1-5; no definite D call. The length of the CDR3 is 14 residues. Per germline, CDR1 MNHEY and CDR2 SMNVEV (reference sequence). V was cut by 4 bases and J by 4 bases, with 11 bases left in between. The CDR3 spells CASSSYSINQPQHF. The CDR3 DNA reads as TGTGCCAGCAGTTCCTACAGTATTAATCAGCCCCAGCATTTT.

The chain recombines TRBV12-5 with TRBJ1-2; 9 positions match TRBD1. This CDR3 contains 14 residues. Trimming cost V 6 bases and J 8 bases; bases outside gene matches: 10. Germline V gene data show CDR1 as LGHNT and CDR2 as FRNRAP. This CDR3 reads CASGPEGGTGGYTF. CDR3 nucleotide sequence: TGTGCTAGTGGCCCGGAAGGAGGGACAGGGGGCTACACCTTC.

In nucleotides, the CDR3 is TGCGCCAGCAGCCAAGAAAGTAACAGGGATAATCAGCCCCAGCATTTT. Translated: CASSQESNRDNQPQHF. V is TRBV4-1 and J is TRBJ1-5; TRBD1 might be the D (6 bases). Germline-derived CDR1 and CDR2 are MGHRA and YSYEKL. CDR3 length equals 16 residues. V was cut by 0 bases and J by 4 bases, with 13 bases left in between.

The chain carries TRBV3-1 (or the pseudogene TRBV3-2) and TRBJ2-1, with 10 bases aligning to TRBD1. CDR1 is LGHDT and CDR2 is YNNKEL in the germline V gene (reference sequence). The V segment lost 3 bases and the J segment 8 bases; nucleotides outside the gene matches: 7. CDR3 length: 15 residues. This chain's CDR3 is CASSQMGQGMYEQFF. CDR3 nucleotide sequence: TGTGCCAGCAGCCAGATGGGACAGGGGATGTATGAGCAGTTCTTC.